Following are 22 T cell receptor beta chains from one sample sequenced in a study of identical twins. TCRdb reprocessed the 5' RACE reads with MiXCR, giving one entry per CDR3 protein. The sample lists about 730,000 distinct CDR3 sequences, around 21% occurring once. The data were also submitted as part of a second study, on T cells expressing NK-cell markers.

The sample taken for sequencing was PBMCs. These receptors all come from a woman between 18 and 29 years old in good health.

This clonotype was detected ten times or more. The chain uses TRBV7-9 and TRBJ2-7, with a possible D match to TRBD1 (6 bases). This CDR3 region has 12 residues. CDR1 and CDR2 from the germline V gene are SEHNR and FQNEAQ (reference sequence). V was clipped by 5 bases and J by 6 bases, with 11 bases between them. The CDR3 DNA follows: TGTGCCAGCAGCCCGACAGGAAGCGAGCAGTACTTC. Translation: CASSPTGSEQYF.

The V gene is TRBV5-5, the J gene TRBJ2-1; D may be TRBD2 (5 bases). The CDR3 runs to 16 residues. The ends were cut back, 5 bases at V and 0 bases at J, with 15 bases in the middle. CDR1 is SGHKS, CDR2 YYEKEE, per germline (reference sequence). The CDR3 here is CASSSAAEISYNEQFF. The CDR3, as DNA: TGTGCCAGCAGTTCAGCGGCGGAGATCTCCTACAATGAGCAGTTCTTC.

Many counts were recorded for this clonotype. The chain uses TRBV20-1 and TRBJ2-7; no clear D. Germline V CDR1 and CDR2: DFQATT, SNEGSKA (reference sequence). The CDR3 loop spans 11 amino acids. V lost 3 bases to trimming and J lost 5 bases, with 8 bases between them. CDR3 DNA: TGCAGTGCTAGTAAGGTCAACGAGCAGTACTTC. Protein product: CSASKVNEQYF.

This rearrangement joins TRBV5-1 to TRBJ1-2; 8 bases agree with TRBD1. The CDR3 totals 14 residues. V was clipped by 0 bases and J by 5 bases; unmatched bases: 3. CDR1 and CDR2 from the germline V gene are SGHRS and YFSETQ. CDR3 amino acids: CASSLVYRGYGYTF. The CDR3 nucleotides read TGCGCCAGCAGCTTGGTTTACAGGGGGTATGGCTACACCTTC.

This clonotype was recorded a few times. V is TRBV10-3 and J is TRBJ1-2; D ambiguous. V lost 3 bases, J lost 0 bases, and 11 bases lay in between. Germline V gives CDR1 ENHRY, CDR2 SYGVKD. The CDR3 is 15 amino acids. The CDR3 region is CAISDSRKSNYGYTF. As DNA, the CDR3 is TGTGCCATCAGTGACTCCAGGAAATCTAACTATGGCTACACCTTC.

At least ten counts were recorded for this clonotype. The CDR3 DNA reads TGTGCCAGCAGCCCCGGGCTAGCGGGGGTGTACGAGCAGTACTTC. Translated: CASSPGLAGVYEQYF. The chain has TRBV3-1 and TRBJ2-7; TRBD2 aligns across 10 bases. The CDR3 is made up of 15 amino acids. After removal of 4 bases from V and 4 bases from J, the junction contained 7 bases not matched to a gene. CDR1 is LGHDT, CDR2 YNNKEL, per germline (reference sequence).

This clonotype came up a few times. The rearrangement links TRBV7-9 to TRBJ2-3; D may match TRBD1 or TRBD2 (5 bases each). This CDR3 has 14 residues. Trimming removed 3 bases at V and 2 bases at J, with 9 bases between. CDR1 is SEHNR and CDR2 is FQNEAQ in the germline V gene (reference sequence). The CDR3 nucleotides read TGTGCCAGCAGCTTCAAGGGACCCACAGATACGCAGTATTTT. This translates into CASSFKGPTDTQYF.

The chain carries TRBV20-1 and TRBJ2-3, with 12 bases aligning to TRBD2. The germline V gene has CDR1 DFQATT and CDR2 SNEGSKA (reference sequence). Unmatched junction bases numbered 3, after V lost 0 bases and J lost 2 bases. The CDR3 contains 16 residues. CDR3 nucleotide sequence: TGCAGTGCTAGAGAACGACTAGCGGGAGACACAGATACGCAGTATTTT. This encodes CSARERLAGDTDTQYF.

In this sample, this clonotype turned up many times. The chain employs TRBV7-9 and TRBJ2-7; no definite D call. The germline gives CDR1 SEHNR, CDR2 FQNEAQ (reference sequence). Trimming pared 2 bases from V and 5 bases from J, leaving 19 bases between. There are 16 residues in the CDR3. In DNA form, the CDR3 reads TGTGCCAGCAGCTTAAGCCTTGGCAGGTCGGCGCACGAGCAGTACTTC. This encodes CASSLSLGRSAHEQYF.

This clonotype was seen many times. The chain recombines TRBV7-2 with TRBJ2-1, with 11 positions matching TRBD2. The CDR3 runs to 14 residues. With 5 bases clipped from V and 6 bases from J, the junction kept 3 bases outside the gene matches. The germline CDR1 and CDR2 sequences are SGHTA and FQGNSA. The CDR3 DNA reads TGTGCCAGCAGCCTGGGACTAGCGGCCAATGAGCAGTTCTTC. Its translation: CASSLGLAANEQFF.

This chain uses TRBV29-1 with TRBJ1-2; maybe TRBD1 (5 bases). There are 14 residues in the CDR3. Germline CDR1 reads SQVTM; CDR2 reads ANQGSEA. V gave up 4 bases and J gave up 5 bases, with 17 bases separating them. CDR3 sequence (DNA): TGCAGCGTTGGGAGCAGGGCGCCTGAATATGGCTACACCTTC. It specifies CSVGSRAPEYGYTF.

This clonotype was counted only a few times. This chain joins TRBV10-3 and TRBJ2-5; 7 bases fit TRBD1. The CDR3 length is 13 residues. CDR1 is ENHRY, CDR2 SYGVKD, per germline. V gave up 4 bases and J gave up 1 base; unmatched junction bases: 0. CDR3 bases: TGTGCCATCAGTGGACAGGGCCAAGAGACCCAGTACTTC. This sequence encodes CAISGQGQETQYF.

There are a few counts of this clonotype. The chain is built from TRBV25-1 and TRBJ2-7, with 8 bases identical to TRBD1. Germline values: CDR1 MGHDK, CDR2 SYGVNS. J was trimmed by 3 bases and V by 0 bases; bases with no gene match: 4. The CDR3 length is 15 residues. This CDR3 reads CASSEYRTGNYEQYF. The CDR3 DNA is TGTGCCAGCAGTGAATATAGGACAGGGAACTACGAGCAGTACTTC.

This clonotype was counted only a few times. V gene TRBV5-5 combines with J gene TRBJ2-1; D remains ambiguous. V gave up 6 bases and J gave up 0 bases, with 13 bases separating them. CDR3 length: 15 residues. CDR1 SGHKS and CDR2 YYEKEE come from the germline V gene (reference sequence). For the CDR3, the DNA is TGTGCCAGCACCCCGACCCACCGCTCCTACAATGAGCAGTTCTTC. Translating it yields CASTPTHRSYNEQFF. The whole variable domain, remainder taken from reference TRBV5-5 and TRBJ2-1, is DAGVTQSPTHLIKTRGQQVTLRCSPISGHKSVSWYQQVLGQGPQFIFQYYEKEERGRGNFPDRFSARQFPNYSSELNVNALLLGDSALYLCASTPTHRSYNEQFFGPGTRLTVL.

J is TRBJ2-1 and V is TRBV6-5; 7 nucleotides agree with TRBD1. This CDR3 region has 12 residues. Germline V gene sequence: CDR1 MNHEY, CDR2 SVGAGI. Trimming removed 2 bases from V and 10 bases from J; junction bases left unmatched: 2. The CDR3 DNA is TGTGCCAGCAGTTACGAGGGGGCGGAGCAGTTCTTC. It translates to CASSYEGAEQFF.

V usage is TRBV7-2 and J usage is TRBJ1-2; 9 bases map to TRBD1. This CDR3 is 13 amino acids long. CDR1 is SGHTA and CDR2 is FQGNSA in the germline V gene. The ends lost 7 bases at V and 8 bases at J; junction bases unmatched: 8. CDR3 protein: CASITDRGGGYTF. Written as DNA, the CDR3 is TGTGCCAGCATCACGGACAGGGGAGGAGGCTACACCTTC.

The chain links TRBV6-1 to TRBJ1-2; 8 bases are shared with TRBD1. The CDR3 sequence is 13 residues long. The V and J ends lost 9 bases and 8 bases, in that order; junction bases with no gene match: 11. Germline V lookup: CDR1 MNHNS, CDR2 SASEGT. This CDR3 reads CASTPGGASGYTF. The CDR3 DNA reads as TGTGCCAGTACACCAGGGGGCGCGTCCGGCTACACCTTC.

Only a few counts were recorded for this clonotype. The chain uses TRBV4-1 and TRBJ2-1; D perhaps matches TRBD2 (6 bases). V gave up 0 bases and J gave up 12 bases, with 18 bases separating them. The CDR3 extends over 15 amino acids. CDR1 is MGHRA and CDR2 is YSYEKL in the germline V gene. The CDR3 spells CASSQDRGAPFRQFF. The CDR3, as DNA: TGCGCCAGCAGCCAAGATCGCGGGGCCCCGTTCAGGCAGTTCTTC.

This chain connects TRBV10-3 to TRBJ1-1; unclear D gene. Trimming took 4 bases from V and 5 from J, leaving 11 bases between them. This CDR3 region has 13 residues. The germline V gene encodes CDR1 ENHRY and CDR2 SYGVKD. DNA for the CDR3: TGTGCCATCAGTGCCATAGAGGAAACTGAAGCTTTCTTT. Protein: CAISAIEETEAFF.

This clonotype was recorded a few times. The chain is built from TRBV7-2 and TRBJ2-7; a weak D match, TRBD1 (6 bases). V lost 5 bases and J lost 2, with 16 bases in between. Germline assignment: CDR1 SGHTA and CDR2 FQGNSA. This CDR3 has 15 amino acids. In DNA form, the CDR3 reads TGTGCCAGCAGCCATCCCCCACAGGGTGCCTACGAGCAGTACTTC. Residues: CASSHPPQGAYEQYF.

This clonotype came up many times. The V and J genes are TRBV2 and TRBJ2-4, with 11 bases aligning to TRBD2. Trimming took 6 bases from V and 6 from J; bases not matched to a gene: 10. Per the germline V gene, CDR1 is SNHLY and CDR2 is FYNNEI. The CDR3 is made up of 16 amino acids. CDR3 loop: CASSEGLAEGRNIQYF. The CDR3 DNA reads TGTGCCAGCAGCGAGGGACTAGCGGAGGGGAGAAACATTCAGTACTTC.

The gene calls are TRBV15 and TRBJ2-1; 7 positions match TRBD1. This CDR3 has 14 amino acids. The V gene's germline CDR1 is LNHNV and CDR2 YYDKDF (reference sequence). Germline trimming cut 3 bases from V and 3 bases from J; bases unmatched to any gene: 2. CDR3 DNA: TGTGCCACCAGCAGTCGGGACAGCTACAATGAGCAGTTCTTC. This sequence encodes CATSSRDSYNEQFF.